Following are 13 T cell receptor beta chains from one sample sequenced in a study of T cell clonotyping in hematopoietic cell transplantation. Time point here: recipient sample about 28 days before transplant, after cytoreduction. TCRdb keeps only in-frame clones here, not all; method: immunoSEQ multiplex PCR. The sample yields 49,000 or so clones, roughly 85% seen once. Here the sequenced sample was peripheral blood mononuclear cells, taken before stem cell transplant. All receptors derive from a man aged 55 to 70 with myelodysplastic syndrome. Some clones in this sample may be carry-over from other donors' samples.

This clone was counted only a few times. This sequence joins TRBV7-3 and TRBJ1-6; 7 positions match TRBD1. With V trimmed by 5 bases and J by 6 bases, 4 bases remained unmatched. The CDR3 is made up of 14 amino acids. Germline V CDR1 and CDR2: SGHTA, FQGTGA. The CDR3 protein is CASSAQGSNSPLHF. The CDR3 coding sequence is TGTGCCAGCAGCGCACAGGGGTCTAATTCACCCCTCCACTTT.

The rearrangement uses TRBV7-6 and TRBJ2-2; TRBD1 is a possible D gene (5 bases). The CDR3 length is 13 residues. CDR1 and CDR2 (germline): SGHVS, FNYEAQ. Between the trimmed V and J ends, which lost 2 bases and 7 bases, there was a span of 8 bases. CDR3 protein: CASSLRTYGELFF. The CDR3 coding sequence is TGTGCCAGCAGCTTAAGGACATACGGGGAGCTGTTTTTT.

The rearrangement uses TRBV10-1 and TRBJ2-1; D is ambiguous. This CDR3 is 13 amino acids long. Germline CDR1 reads WNHNN; CDR2 reads SYGVQD (reference sequence). Trimming cost V 1 base and J 6 bases, with 7 bases left between them. CDR3 region: CASSEYVGNEQFF. DNA of the CDR3: TGCGCCAGCAGTGAGTACGTAGGCAATGAGCAGTTCTTC.

This clone was counted only a few times. The chain carries TRBV19 and TRBJ2-7; 9 bases are shared with TRBD1. Looked up from germline, CDR1 is LNHDA and CDR2 is SQIVND (reference sequence). V lost 4 bases to trimming and J lost 0 bases; unmatched junction nucleotides: 7. CDR3 length: 16 amino acids. In nucleotides, the CDR3 is TGTGCCAGTAGTACGGCGACAGGGGGAAGCTCCTACGAGCAGTACTTC. Protein: CASSTATGGSSYEQYF. Complete variable domain (other parts from reference TRBV19 and TRBJ2-7): DGGITQSPKYLFRKEGQNVTLSCEQNLNHDAMYWYRQDPGQGLRLIYYSQIVNDFQKGDIAEGYSVSREKKESFPLTVTSAQKNPTAFYLCASSTATGGSSYEQYFGPGTRLTVT.

This clone showed up just a few times. The chain combines TRBV7-2 with TRBJ2-1; TRBD1 might be the D (5 bases). CDR1 and CDR2 (germline): SGHTA, FQGNSA. The CDR3 totals 13 residues. The V gene lost 5 bases and the J gene lost 16 bases, with 21 bases spanning the gap. The CDR3 region has the DNA TGTGCCAGCAGCGGTTCGTCAGTCAGGGCCGGATTCTTC. Its translation is CASSGSSVRAGFF.

The chain links TRBV6-5 to TRBJ2-7; 9 bases line up with TRBD1. The CDR3 is 15 amino acids. Looked up from germline, CDR1 is MNHEY and CDR2 is SVGAGI. J lost 2 bases, V lost 4 bases, and 6 bases had no gene match. As DNA, the CDR3 is TGTGCCAGCAGTTCCCCGAGACAGGGGGCCTACGAGCAGTACTTC. Translating it yields CASSSPRQGAYEQYF.

The chain has TRBV2 and TRBJ1-1, with 9 bases identical to TRBD1. Germline CDR1 SNHLY, CDR2 FYNNEI. The CDR3 spans 17 residues. Trimming cost V 3 bases and J 0 bases; bases outside gene matches: 8. CDR3 region: CASSERGDRVMNTEAFF. DNA of the CDR3: TGTGCCAGCAGTGAGAGAGGGGACAGGGTTATGAACACTGAAGCTTTCTTT.

The chain links TRBV9 to TRBJ1-1; D is unresolved. The CDR3 consists of 14 residues. Germline loops: CDR1 SGDLS, CDR2 YYNGEE. V was shortened by 0 bases and J by 7 bases, with 13 bases between the two germline ends. CDR3 residues: CASSVVSTWGEAFF. The DNA for the CDR3 is TGTGCCAGCAGCGTAGTCTCAACCTGGGGTGAAGCTTTCTTT. Filled out from reference TRBV9 and TRBJ1-1, the complete variable domain reads DSGVTQTPKHLITATGQRVTLRCSPRSGDLSVYWYQQSLDQGLQFLIQYYNGEERAKGNILERFSAQQFPDLHSELNLSSLELGDSALYFCASSVVSTWGEAFFGQGTRLTVV.

The chain combines TRBV4-3 with TRBJ2-3; D call uncertain. This CDR3 has 18 residues. Trimming removed 1 base from V and 4 bases from J, with 21 bases in between. Germline values: CDR1 LGHNA, CDR2 YSLEER. In DNA, the CDR3 is TGCGCCAGCAGCCAAGCCTACTTCGGGCAGTCTAGGGCAGATACGCAGTATTTT. Its protein product is CASSQAYFGQSRADTQYF.

V and J are TRBV30 and TRBJ1-3; D might be TRBD1 (6 bases). V was cut by 2 bases and J by 5 bases, with 16 bases left in between. The CDR3 consists of 15 residues. The V gene's germline CDR1 is GTSNPN and CDR2 SVGIG (reference sequence). The CDR3 nucleotides are TGTGCCTGGAGTACCGCCCGGGGGGCCAGAAACACCATATATTTT. As protein: CAWSTARGARNTIYF.

The V call is TRBV6-5, the J call TRBJ2-5; the match to TRBD1 covers 7 bases. This CDR3 contains 15 residues. With V trimmed by 6 bases and J by 2 bases, 9 bases remained unmatched. CDR1 and CDR2 from the germline V gene are MNHEY and SVGAGI. CDR3 DNA: TGTGCCAGCAGCCCATCCGGGACAGAACAAGAGACCCAGTACTTC. Its translation is CASSPSGTEQETQYF.

For this clone: The same CDR3 arises from other DNA sequences in this sample as well. The gene calls are TRBV19 and TRBJ2-3, with 7 bases that match TRBD1. The CDR3 consists of 13 residues. Germline V gene data show CDR1 as LNHDA and CDR2 as SQIVND (reference sequence). The V and J ends lost 9 bases and 1 base, in that order; junction bases with no gene match: 4. The CDR3 DNA reads TGTGCCAGCAGAGACAGGGGCACAGATACGCAGTATTTT. It specifies CASRDRGTDTQYF.

The chain has TRBV29-1 and TRBJ1-4, with D tentatively TRBD1 (6 bases). CDR1 is SQVTM and CDR2 is ANQGSEA in the germline V gene. This CDR3 has 11 amino acids. V lost 7 bases and J lost 11, with 14 bases in between. This chain's CDR3 is CSAADSQKLFF. In DNA form, the CDR3 reads TGCAGCGCCGCGGACAGCCAGAAACTGTTTTTT.